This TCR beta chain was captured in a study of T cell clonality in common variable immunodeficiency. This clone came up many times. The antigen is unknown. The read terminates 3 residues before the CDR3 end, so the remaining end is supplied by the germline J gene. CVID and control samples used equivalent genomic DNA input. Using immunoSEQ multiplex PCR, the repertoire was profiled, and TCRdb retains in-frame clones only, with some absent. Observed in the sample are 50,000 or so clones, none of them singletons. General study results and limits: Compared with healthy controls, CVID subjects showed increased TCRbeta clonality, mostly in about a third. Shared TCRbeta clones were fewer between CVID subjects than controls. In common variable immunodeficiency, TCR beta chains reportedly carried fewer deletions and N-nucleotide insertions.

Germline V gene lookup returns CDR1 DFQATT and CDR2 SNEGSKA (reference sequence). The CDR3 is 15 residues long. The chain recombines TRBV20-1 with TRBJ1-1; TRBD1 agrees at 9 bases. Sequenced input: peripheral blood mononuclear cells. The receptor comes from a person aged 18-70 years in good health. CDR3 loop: CSARNRGHKGTEAFF. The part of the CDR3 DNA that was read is TGCAGCGCCAGGAACAGGGGGCACAAGGGGACTGAA.